The 14 T cell receptor beta chains listed next were all sequenced from one sample in a study of shared clonotypes between healthy human individuals (dated by TCRdb to the early 2020s). Library prep was done by the immunoSEQ multiplex PCR assay. TCRdb holds this immuneACCESS table with in-frame rearrangements only. Some clones are missing; in checked studies, unresolved V genes explain under half, and the rest has no known cause. The sample table records 850,000 to 1,200,000 clones; about 70% of these occur just once. Approximately 1.5% of the sample is taken by the ten largest. The specimen was memory CD4+ T cells sorted from blood. Per the publication, the cell subset or site label means: CD45RA-negative fraction. All receptors derive from a man aged 18 to 29 in good health.

V and J are TRBV10-3 and TRBJ1-2, with 9 bases aligning to TRBD1. Germline assignment: CDR1 ENHRY and CDR2 SYGVKD. V gave up 5 bases and J gave up 2 bases; unmatched junction bases: 3. The CDR3 extends over 14 amino acids. The CDR3 bases are TGTGCCATCAGTTGGGACAGGGAGAACTATGGCTACACCTTC. Its protein product is CAISWDRENYGYTF.

The chain couples TRBV4-3 to TRBJ1-2; D unresolved. Germline V gives CDR1 LGHNA, CDR2 YSLEER. The CDR3 consists of 15 residues. With 0 bases removed from V and 3 bases from J, the gap between germline ends came to 11 bases. CDR3 in amino acids: CASSQERATHYGYTF. The CDR3 DNA reads as TGCGCCAGCAGCCAAGAAAGGGCCACCCACTATGGCTACACCTTC.

The CDR3 bases are TGCGCCAGCAGTGACCAGACCGGGACCCCGGCCGATACGCAGTATTTT. It specifies CASSDQTGTPADTQYF. The J gene is TRBJ2-3, the V gene TRBV10-1; D possibly matches TRBD1 or TRBD2 (5 bases each). Germline CDR1 and CDR2: WNHNN and SYGVQD (reference sequence). V lost 3 bases and J 6 bases, leaving 19 bases between the germline ends. The CDR3 extends over 16 amino acids.

Only one count was recorded for this clone. This rearrangement joins TRBV7-2 to TRBJ2-7; 9 bases agree with TRBD1. The length of the CDR3 is 15 residues. V shed 5 bases and J 3 bases; nucleotides not matched to a gene: 8. Per germline, CDR1 SGHTA and CDR2 FQGNSA. DNA for the CDR3: TGTGCCAGCAGCCGGGGACAGGGTATCCTCTACGAGCAGTACTTC. This sequence encodes CASSRGQGILYEQYF.

In nucleotides, the CDR3 is TGCGCCAGCAGCCAAGCTCCAGCGGGAGTCTATGGCTACACCTTC. Its protein product is CASSQAPAGVYGYTF. The V and J genes are TRBV4-1 and TRBJ1-2; the D is unclear. The CDR3 totals 15 residues. CDR1 and CDR2 (germline): MGHRA, YSYEKL. The V and J ends lost 1 base and 4 bases respectively, with 13 bases between them.

The rearrangement joins TRBV5-1 to TRBJ2-1; 12 bases are a match to TRBD2. V was pared by 2 bases and J by 7 bases, with 4 bases of the junction left unmatched. This CDR3 has 15 residues. Germline V gene data show CDR1 as SGHRS and CDR2 as YFSETQ. The CDR3 here is CASSFLGTSGNEQFF. The CDR3 DNA sequence: TGCGCCAGCAGCTTTCTTGGGACTAGCGGGAATGAGCAGTTCTTC.

The sample holds one count of this clone. The chain is built from TRBV18 and TRBJ1-1, with TRBD1 matching 7 bases. Looked up from germline, CDR1 is KGHSH and CDR2 is LQKENI. V trimming: 3 bases; J trimming: 5 bases; junction bases outside the gene matches: 3. The CDR3 consists of 13 residues. The CDR3 reads CASSPTGDTEAFF. The CDR3 nucleotides are TGTGCCAGCTCACCTACAGGGGATACTGAAGCTTTCTTT.

J is TRBJ1-6 and V is TRBV10-3; 7 nucleotides line up with TRBD1. With 7 bases clipped from V and 8 bases from J, the junction kept 2 bases outside the gene matches. Germline CDR1 reads ENHRY; CDR2 reads SYGVKD. The CDR3 is made up of 12 amino acids. The CDR3 DNA reads TGTGCCATCACAGGGGGGGATTCACCCCTCCACTTT. Translating it yields CAITGGDSPLHF.

In DNA, the CDR3 is TGTGCCAGCAGCTTGGTGACTAGCGGGAATCAAGAGACCCAGTACTTC. It specifies CASSLVTSGNQETQYF. The V gene is TRBV5-6, the J gene TRBJ2-5, with 11 bases identical to TRBD2. V shed 0 bases, J shed 2 bases, and the junction held 3 bases outside the gene matches. The CDR3 is 16 residues long. Per germline, CDR1 SGHDT and CDR2 YYEEEE.

This rearrangement joins TRBV5-1 to TRBJ2-1, with D perhaps TRBD1 (5 bases). Germline CDR1 and CDR2: SGHRS and YFSETQ. V was cut by 5 bases and J by 5 bases, with 17 bases left in between. The CDR3 extends over 15 amino acids. CDR3 sequence reads: CASRIGRAGDNEQFF. The CDR3, as DNA: TGCGCCAGCAGAATCGGCAGGGCTGGCGACAATGAGCAGTTCTTC. Complete variable domain (other parts from reference TRBV5-1 and TRBJ2-1): KAGVTQTPRYLIKTRGQQVTLSCSPISGHRSVSWYQQTPGQGLQFLFEYFSETQRNKGNFPGRFSGRQFSNSRSEMNVSTLELGDSALYLCASRIGRAGDNEQFFGPGTRLTVL.

A remark on this clone: A far larger clone is one base from this, pointing to a likely read error. The same CDR3 also results from other DNA sequences found in this sample. This sequence joins TRBV5-4 and TRBJ2-3, with D tentatively TRBD1 (5 bases). CDR3 length: 13 amino acids. Germline V gives CDR1 SGHNT, CDR2 YYREEE (reference sequence). V was trimmed by 2 bases and J by 1 base, leaving 5 bases between them. The DNA for the CDR3 is TGTGCCAGCAGCTTACAGGGCACAGATACGCAGTATTTT. Translating gives CASSLQGTDTQYF.

The chain recombines TRBV30 with TRBJ1-6; TRBD1 matches at 8 bases. Per germline, CDR1 GTSNPN and CDR2 SVGIG (reference sequence). Trimming took 3 bases from V and 7 from J; bases not matched to a gene: 5. This CDR3 comprises 14 residues. CDR3 protein: CAWRPDRENSPLHF. The CDR3 DNA reads as TGTGCCTGGAGGCCGGACAGGGAAAATTCACCCCTCCACTTT. Full variable domain (outside the CDR3, taken from reference TRBV30 and TRBJ1-6): SQTIHQWPATLVQPVGSPLSLECTVEGTSNPNLYWYRQAAGRGLQLLFYSVGIGQISSEVPQNLSASRPQDRQFILSSKKLLLSDSGFYLCAWRPDRENSPLHFGNGTRLTVT.

The rearrangement uses TRBV7-2 and TRBJ2-7, with D hard to call. Germline CDR1 reads SGHTA; CDR2 reads FQGNSA. Trimming left V 6 bases short and J 1 base short, with 10 bases between. The CDR3 sequence is 13 residues long. In DNA, the CDR3 is TGTGCCAGCAGACCCGACGGATCCTACGAGCAGTACTTC. Its protein is CASRPDGSYEQYF.

This chain uses TRBV5-4 with TRBJ2-5, with no clear D. Germline V gives CDR1 SGHNT, CDR2 YYREEE (reference sequence). CDR3 length: 14 amino acids. The V gene lost 2 bases and the J gene lost 2 bases, with 10 bases spanning the gap. CDR3 nucleotide sequence: TGTGCCAGCAGCTTTGGGCAGCGTCAAGAGACCCAGTACTTC. Residues: CASSFGQRQETQYF.